Given below is one T cell receptor (beta chain) in context. The antigen is unknown. In the same sample, other DNA sequences code for this CDR3. CD45RO-negative, CCR7-positively selected cells formed the naive CD8 fraction, excluding terminally differentiated effector memory CD45RA+ cells. Within Nashville, Tennessee resided all donors, each a Caucasian adult. Only in-frame clones appear in the TCRdb table, and some are missing; sequencing was by immunoSEQ multiplex PCR. The table shows about 820,000 clones, with more than 85% occurring only once. The data stem from a study of shared clonotypes between healthy human individuals. General study results and limits: Four donors shared 4.5% to 6.5% of their naive CD4 clonotypes.

The sample comprised naive CD8+ T cells sorted from blood. The TCR comes from a man under 40 in good health.

Written as DNA, the CDR3 is TGTGCCAGCAGCCTACTAGCTGATGAGCAGTTCTTC. Translation gives CASSLLADEQFF. This chain links TRBV7-9 with TRBJ2-1; possible D gene TRBD2, 6 bases. The ends were cut back, 5 bases at V and 8 bases at J, with 10 bases in the middle. Germline CDR1 and CDR2: SEHNR and FQNEAQ (reference sequence). The CDR3 runs to 12 residues.